This TCR beta chain was obtained from a study of blood T cell repertoires in COVID-19. Overall study context: The analysed material was cDNA or gDNA that came from T cells, B-cell-depleted T cells, or PBMCs.

The protocol was immunoSEQ multiplex PCR, while the TCRdb copy is restricted to in-frame clones and leaves out a portion. This sample has tens of thousands of clones; approximately 86% occur once, and the top ten carry 7.4%. Germline loops: CDR1 SGHRS, CDR2 YFSETQ. CDR3 size: 16 residues. Trimming took 4 bases from V and 5 from J; bases not matched to a gene: 11. This receptor was obtained from a human donor with active COVID-19. The donor label of this sample is uncertain. The chain has TRBV5-1 and TRBJ2-2; 7 nucleotides align to TRBD2. What was sequenced was peripheral blood. The DNA of the CDR3 is TGCGCCAGCAGCCTTTGGGAGGGCCTGGGGACCGGGGAGCTGTTTTTT. This translates into CASSLWEGLGTGELFF.